This T cell receptor beta chain appears in the sequencing data of a study of blood T cell repertoires in COVID-19. Overall study context: COVID-19 samples collected from the United States, Italy and Spain covered acute and convalescent phases. T cells, B-cell-depleted T cells, or PBMCs provided the cDNA or gDNA that served as material.

Donors in Cohort 3 who had recovered were those with two negative PCRs, healthcare professional clearance, or resolution of their symptoms. V lost 3 bases and J 4 bases, leaving 15 bases between the germline ends. The CDR3 extends over 15 amino acids. Germline loops: CDR1 KGHSH, CDR2 LQKENI. Original processing notes: Estimation of nucleated cell counts was performed using reference gene primer amplification. Sequenced by immunoSEQ multiplex PCR; TCRdb stores in-frame clones only, minus some. V and J calls plus clone size are reproduced from that table; the DNA served to infer D and trimming. The table records approximately 380,000 clones, more than 70% of them present only once.

Sample: PBMCs or T cells enriched from blood (not recorded which). This chain uses TRBV18 with TRBJ1-1; TRBD1 might be the D (5 bases). The receptor's source is a woman between 18 and 29 years old who had recovered from COVID-19. The CDR3 loop reads CASSPQGPGFTEAFF. The CDR3 coding sequence is TGTGCCAGCTCACCGCAAGGTCCAGGGTTCACTGAAGCTTTCTTT.